Sequencing of this TCR beta chain was carried out in a study of shared clonotypes between healthy human individuals. Notes on the study in general: It was only blood that was sampled, and tissue repertoires likely differ.

Assay: immunoSEQ multiplex PCR; the TCRdb copy retains only in-frame clones and omits some. The sample holds over a million clones, approximately 80% seen once. V dropped 1 base and J dropped 0 bases, with 18 bases sitting between them. This CDR3 region has 19 residues. CDR1 and CDR2 (germline): LNHDA, SQIVND (reference sequence). With respect to this clone: Its antigen is currently unknown.

The specimen was memory CD4+ T cells from PBMCs. Subset of the sample: CD45RA-negative fraction. This rearrangement joins TRBV19 to TRBJ2-2; D gene uncertain. The source of this sequence is a man between 18 and 35 years old in good health. Some clones in this sample may be carry-over from other donors' samples. The CDR3 DNA reads TGTGCCAGTAGTATAGCTCTAGGCAGATCTGGGTCGAACACCGGGGAGCTGTTTTTT. Its translation: CASSIALGRSGSNTGELFF.